This TCR beta chain appears in the sequencing data of a study of monozygotic twins with inflammatory bowel disease. TCRdb reprocessed the 5' RACE reads; each CDR3 protein has one entry and no DNA is given. The clone table shows around 450,000 distinct CDR3 sequences, with the ten largest holding 2.4%. Germline CDR1 reads GTSNPN; CDR2 reads SVGIG (reference sequence). The CDR3 is 15 residues long. The chain is built from TRBV30 and TRBJ2-1; TCRdb picks TRBD1, but there is no DNA to check that call. Sample: blood. The source is a human donor with ulcerative colitis or Crohn's disease, or a healthy co-twin of an affected twin (not recorded which). CDR3 loop: CAWSVRGRGRNEQFF.